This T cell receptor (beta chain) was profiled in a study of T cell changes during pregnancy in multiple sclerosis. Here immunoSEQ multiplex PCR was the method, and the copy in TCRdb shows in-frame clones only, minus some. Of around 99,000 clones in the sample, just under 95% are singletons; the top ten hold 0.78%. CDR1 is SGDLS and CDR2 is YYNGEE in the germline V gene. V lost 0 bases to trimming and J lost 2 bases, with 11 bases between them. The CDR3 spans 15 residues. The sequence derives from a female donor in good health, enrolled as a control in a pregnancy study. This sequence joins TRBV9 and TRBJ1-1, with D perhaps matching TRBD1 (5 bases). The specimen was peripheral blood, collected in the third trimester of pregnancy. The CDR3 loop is CASSVVGDFNTEAFF. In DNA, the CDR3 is TGTGCCAGCAGCGTAGTTGGGGACTTCAACACTGAAGCTTTCTTT.